The next 28 T cell receptor beta chains were all read from a single sample in a study of blood T cell repertoires in COVID-19. TCRdb's copy holds only in-frame clones and misses some; the assay was immunoSEQ multiplex PCR. This sample yields 130,000 to 150,000 clones, of which around 80% are seen a single time; 13% to 15% belongs to the top ten. The sequencing input was peripheral blood. All receptors derive from a human donor with acute or convalescent COVID-19. The donor label of this sample is uncertain.

The gene calls are TRBV15 and TRBJ1-1, with no clear D. Deletions cut 4 bases from V and 2 bases from J, with 14 bases between. There are 15 residues in the CDR3. CDR1 is LNHNV, CDR2 YYDKDF, per germline (reference sequence). The CDR3 coding sequence is TGTGCCACCAGCACCCCTCAGAGGTATAACACTGAAGCTTTCTTT. Protein sequence: CATSTPQRYNTEAFF. The full variable domain, in which reference TRBV15 and TRBJ1-1 provide the parts outside the CDR3, is DAMVIQNPRYQVTQFGKPVTLSCSQTLNHNVMYWYQQKSSQAPKLLFHYYDKDFNNEADTPDNFQSRRPNTSFCFLDIRSPGLGDTAMYLCATSTPQRYNTEAFFGQGTRLTVV.

The rearrangement uses TRBV5-4 and TRBJ1-1; TRBD1 matches 7 bases. Per germline, CDR1 SGHNT and CDR2 YYREEE (reference sequence). CDR3 size: 14 residues. Trimming removed 4 bases from V and 10 bases from J; junction bases left unmatched: 13. CDR3 bases: TGTGCCAGCAGCCTGACCGACGTAGGGGGCCTAGCTTTCTTT. It encodes CASSLTDVGGLAFF.

The chain employs TRBV3-1 (or the pseudogene TRBV3-2) and TRBJ1-2, with 8 bases lining up with TRBD1. This CDR3 contains 13 residues. The germline CDR1 and CDR2 sequences are LGHDT and YNNKEL (reference sequence). Unmatched junction bases numbered 5, after V lost 4 bases and J lost 7 bases. The CDR3 loop is CASSRTGWGGYTF. The CDR3 region has the DNA TGTGCCAGCAGCCGGACAGGGTGGGGTGGCTACACCTTC.

Concerning this clone itself: Sequence at one end of the junction differs from germline and may be a read error. The CDR3 loop reads CASSQISGGPDF. The CDR3 bases are TGTGCCAGCAGCCAAATAAGCGGGGGGCCGGATTTC. The chain uses TRBV7-9 and TRBJ2-7; the match to TRBD2 covers 9 bases. The CDR3 sequence is 12 residues long. Germline loops: CDR1 SEHNR, CDR2 FQNEAQ (reference sequence).

The rearrangement uses TRBV5-1 and TRBJ2-1; 10 bases agree with TRBD2. In germline, CDR1 is SGHRS, CDR2 YFSETQ. Losses at the gene ends were 4 bases for V and 2 bases for J; bases not matched to a gene: 0. The CDR3 is 14 residues long. This CDR3 reads CASSSGGAYNEQFF. As DNA, the CDR3 is TGCGCCAGCAGCAGCGGGGGGGCCTACAATGAGCAGTTCTTC.

The chain employs TRBV30 and TRBJ2-4; D is unresolved. Germline CDR1 is GTSNPN and CDR2 is SVGIG (reference sequence). The CDR3 covers 14 residues. Trimming removed 1 base from V and 1 base from J, with 8 bases in between. This CDR3 is CAWSESIAKNIQYF. For the CDR3, the DNA is TGTGCCTGGAGTGAATCAATTGCCAAAAACATTCAGTACTTC. Filled out from reference TRBV30 and TRBJ2-4, the complete variable domain reads SQTIHQWPATLVQPVGSPLSLECTVEGTSNPNLYWYRQAAGRGLQLLFYSVGIGQISSEVPQNLSASRPQDRQFILSSKKLLLSDSGFYLCAWSESIAKNIQYFGAGTRLSVL.

The V gene is TRBV5-1, the J gene TRBJ2-7; D is perhaps TRBD1 (5 bases). The V gene's germline CDR1 is SGHRS and CDR2 YFSETQ. The CDR3 is 13 residues long. The V end was cut by 0 bases, the J end by 6 bases, with 10 bases between. CDR3 sequence: CASSLDRPGEQYF. CDR3 sequence (DNA): TGCGCCAGCAGCTTGGACAGGCCTGGCGAGCAGTACTTC.

This chain links TRBV19 with TRBJ1-2; 7 bases fit TRBD1. Germline trimming cut 5 bases from V and 2 bases from J; bases unmatched to any gene: 2. Per germline, CDR1 LNHDA and CDR2 SQIVND (reference sequence). The CDR3 totals 13 residues. The CDR3: CASSLGQNYGYTF. For the CDR3, the DNA is TGTGCCAGTAGTTTGGGACAGAACTATGGCTACACCTTC.

The chain has TRBV5-1 and TRBJ1-1; 7 bases map to TRBD1. This CDR3 is 14 amino acids long. The germline V gene has CDR1 SGHRS and CDR2 YFSETQ. V shed 3 bases, J shed 3 bases, and the junction held 5 bases outside the gene matches. CDR3 DNA: TGCGCCAGCAGCTCCCTAACAGGGGACACTGAAGCTTTCTTT. This translates into CASSSLTGDTEAFF.

J is TRBJ2-2 and V is TRBV19, with D uncertain. Germline-derived CDR1 and CDR2 are LNHDA and SQIVND (reference sequence). Trimming took off 4 bases at V and 6 bases at J, with 12 bases between the two ends. The CDR3 loop spans 14 amino acids. CDR3 sequence: CASSTLLGPGELFF. The CDR3 bases are TGTGCCAGTAGTACTCTTCTCGGTCCCGGGGAGCTGTTTTTT. The full variable domain, completed using reference TRBV19 and TRBJ2-2, is DGGITQSPKYLFRKEGQNVTLSCEQNLNHDAMYWYRQDPGQGLRLIYYSQIVNDFQKGDIAEGYSVSREKKESFPLTVTSAQKNPTAFYLCASSTLLGPGELFFGEGSRLTVL.

The V call is TRBV29-1, the J call TRBJ1-5; 11 bases agree with TRBD1. Unmatched junction bases numbered 7, after V lost 7 bases and J lost 5 bases. Germline CDR1 and CDR2: SQVTM and ANQGSEA. The CDR3 loop spans 14 amino acids. This chain's CDR3 is CSAPDRGQDQPQHF. The DNA for the CDR3 is TGCAGCGCCCCGGACAGGGGGCAAGATCAGCCCCAGCATTTT.

The rearrangement links TRBV2 to TRBJ2-5, with 8 bases matching TRBD2. J was trimmed by 5 bases and V by 4 bases; bases with no gene match: 3. Germline CDR1 is SNHLY and CDR2 is FYNNEI. This CDR3 spans 13 amino acids. The CDR3 DNA follows: TGTGCCAGCAGTGCCGGGGGGGCTGAGACCCAGTACTTC. Its protein is CASSAGGAETQYF.

The V and J genes are TRBV4-3 and TRBJ1-3, with TRBD1 identical over 7 bases. The length of the CDR3 is 22 residues. The J segment lost 0 bases and the V segment lost 1 base, leaving 21 bases of the junction unmatched. The germline CDR1 and CDR2 sequences are LGHNA and YSLEER. Written as DNA, the CDR3 is TGCGCCAGCAGCCAAGCTCCCTTGGTCTCGGGACAGCCGACCTCCTCTGGAAACACCATATATTTT. Translation gives CASSQAPLVSGQPTSSGNTIYF.

There are many counts of this clone. V usage is TRBV7-9 and J usage is TRBJ1-1; 8 positions match TRBD1. Germline loops: CDR1 SEHNR, CDR2 FQNEAQ (reference sequence). There are 13 residues in the CDR3. J was trimmed by 5 bases and V by 5 bases; bases with no gene match: 4. CDR3 region: CASSPGQGTEAFF. The CDR3 DNA reads TGTGCCAGCAGCCCAGGACAGGGAACTGAAGCTTTCTTT. Supplemented by reference TRBV7-9 and TRBJ1-1, the full variable domain reads DTGVSQNPRHKITKRGQNVTFRCDPISEHNRLYWYRQTLGQGPEFLTYFQNEAQLEKSRLLSDRFSAERPKGSFSTLEIQRTEQGDSAMYLCASSPGQGTEAFFGQGTRLTVV.

V gene TRBV11-2 combines with J gene TRBJ1-2; 8 bases are shared with TRBD1. CDR3 length: 15 amino acids. V trimming: 2 bases; J trimming: 6 bases; junction bases outside the gene matches: 8. Germline-derived CDR1 and CDR2 are SGHAT and FQNNGV. The CDR3 DNA is TGTGCCAGCAGCTTACAGGGGGCGCCGGAGAATGGCTACACCTTC. This codes for CASSLQGAPENGYTF.

The CDR3, as DNA: TGTGCCAGTAGTCCGGGACAGGGGCGGACTAACTATGGCTACACCTTC. Amino acid sequence: CASSPGQGRTNYGYTF. This chain uses TRBV19 with TRBJ1-2; 10 positions agree with TRBD1. Trimming took 5 bases from V and 0 from J; bases not matched to a gene: 6. This CDR3 spans 16 amino acids. Germline assignment: CDR1 LNHDA and CDR2 SQIVND (reference sequence). The full variable domain, with the rest looked up from reference TRBV19 and TRBJ1-2, is DGGITQSPKYLFRKEGQNVTLSCEQNLNHDAMYWYRQDPGQGLRLIYYSQIVNDFQKGDIAEGYSVSREKKESFPLTVTSAQKNPTAFYLCASSPGQGRTNYGYTFGSGTRLTVV.

This clone has only one observation. The chain joins TRBV5-1 to TRBJ2-1, with 8 bases fitting TRBD1. With V trimmed by 1 base and J by 8 bases, 11 bases remained unmatched. The V gene's germline CDR1 is SGHRS and CDR2 YFSETQ. The CDR3 totals 16 residues. CDR3 residues: CASSLQSGTGIHEQFF. Here the CDR3 DNA reads TGCGCCAGCAGCTTGCAATCCGGGACAGGTATTCATGAGCAGTTCTTC.

This chain links TRBV2 with TRBJ1-1; D is possibly TRBD1 (5 bases). Germline CDR1 is SNHLY and CDR2 is FYNNEI. Trimming removed 6 bases at V and 1 base at J, with 15 bases between. This CDR3 region has 15 residues. The CDR3: CASSPLGQENTEAFF. The DNA of the CDR3 is TGTGCCAGCAGCCCCCTTGGACAAGAGAACACTGAAGCTTTCTTT.

This clone was recorded many times. The chain uses TRBV5-5 and TRBJ1-6; the D is unclear. The V and J ends lost 4 bases and 7 bases respectively, with 15 bases between them. The CDR3 loop spans 15 amino acids. Germline V gene data show CDR1 as SGHKS and CDR2 as YYEKEE (reference sequence). The CDR3 region is CASSPRTGTNSPLHF. CDR3 nucleotides: TGTGCCAGCAGCCCCCGGACGGGAACCAATTCACCCCTCCACTTT.

The V and J genes are TRBV7-2 and TRBJ2-3, with D possibly TRBD2 on 5 matching bases. The CDR3 has 15 amino acids. Germline CDR1 SGHTA, CDR2 FQGNSA. The ends were cut back, 3 bases at V and 2 bases at J, with 12 bases in the middle. The CDR3 region has the DNA TGTGCCAGCAGCTTGCTAGACTATCTCACAGATACGCAGTATTTT. Its protein is CASSLLDYLTDTQYF.

The CDR3 loop reads CASSAKTGSVDTQYF. Written as DNA, the CDR3 is TGTGCCAGCAGCGCAAAGACAGGGTCTGTCGATACGCAGTATTTT. The V and J genes are TRBV9 and TRBJ2-3, with 7 bases lining up with TRBD1. Germline V CDR1 and CDR2: SGDLS, YYNGEE. V dropped 3 bases and J dropped 6; count of bases not matched to a gene: 10. The CDR3 contains 15 residues.

This chain uses TRBV7-2 with TRBJ1-1; unclear D gene. This CDR3 is built from 14 residues. Trimming left V 1 base short and J 8 bases short, with 14 bases between. Germline V gene data show CDR1 as SGHTA and CDR2 as FQGNSA. CDR3 sequence: CASSLVASNVEAFF. The CDR3, as DNA: TGTGCCAGCAGCTTAGTGGCTTCGAACGTAGAAGCTTTCTTT.

The chain couples TRBV7-2 to TRBJ1-1; 7 bases fit TRBD1. V was pared by 1 base and J by 4 bases, with 6 bases of the junction left unmatched. This CDR3 has 15 residues. Germline lookup yields CDR1 SGHTA and CDR2 FQGNSA. CDR3 sequence: CASSLVRGLGTEAFF. DNA of the CDR3: TGTGCCAGCAGCTTAGTAAGGGGGCTGGGCACTGAAGCTTTCTTT.

A few counts support this clone. The chain employs TRBV5-1 and TRBJ2-1; possibly TRBD2 for D (6 bases). This CDR3 contains 14 residues. CDR1 and CDR2 from the germline V gene are SGHRS and YFSETQ. The V and J ends lost 0 bases and 6 bases respectively, with 10 bases between them. CDR3 nucleotides: TGCGCCAGCAGCTTGGCCGGGACTCCCAATGAGCAGTTCTTC. It is translated as CASSLAGTPNEQFF.

The chain couples TRBV9 to TRBJ2-2; a possible D gene is TRBD2 (5 bases). CDR3 length equals 13 residues. From germline, CDR1 is SGDLS and CDR2 YYNGEE. With 0 bases removed from V and 6 bases from J, the gap between germline ends came to 6 bases. The CDR3, as DNA: TGTGCCAGCAGCGTAGTCGGGGCCGGGGAGCTGTTTTTT. Its protein product is CASSVVGAGELFF.

The rearrangement uses TRBV30 and TRBJ1-2; D gene unclear. V shed 4 bases and J shed 8 bases, with 20 bases lying between them. There are 14 residues in the CDR3. Germline loops: CDR1 GTSNPN, CDR2 SVGIG (reference sequence). The CDR3 sequence: CAWKPSWGDGGYTF. In DNA form, the CDR3 reads TGTGCCTGGAAACCAAGCTGGGGAGATGGCGGCTACACCTTC.

The chain carries TRBV7-3 and TRBJ2-6; possibly TRBD1 for D (6 bases). There are 15 residues in the CDR3. The V gene's germline CDR1 is SGHTA and CDR2 FQGTGA. The ends were cut back, 4 bases at V and 2 bases at J, with 9 bases in the middle. The CDR3 DNA reads as TGTGCCAGCAGCTCACAGGGTCCTGGGGCCAACGTCCTGACTTTC. It is translated as CASSSQGPGANVLTF. Full variable domain (outside the CDR3, taken from reference TRBV7-3 and TRBJ2-6): GAGVSQTPSNKVTEKGKYVELRCDPISGHTALYWYRQSLGQGPEFLIYFQGTGAADDSGLPNDRFFAVRPEGSVSTLKIQRTERGDSAVYLCASSSQGPGANVLTFGAGSRLTVL.

The chain joins TRBV6-5 to TRBJ1-2; perhaps TRBD1 as D (5 bases). V dropped 6 bases and J dropped 4 bases, with 15 bases sitting between them. The germline V gene encodes CDR1 MNHEY and CDR2 SVGAGI. This CDR3 is 14 amino acids long. CDR3 residues: CASRDAGRIYGYTF. The CDR3, as DNA: TGTGCCAGCAGGGATGCGGGACGGATCTATGGCTACACCTTC.